These T cell receptor beta chains were read from a single sample in a study of blood T cell repertoires in COVID-19. Clones were read by immunoSEQ multiplex PCR, and TCRdb kept only the in-frame ones, dropping some. Of 110,000 to 150,000 clones in the sample, 60% to 85% were seen once. What was sequenced was peripheral blood. These receptors came from a man aged 50-60 years with active or convalescent COVID-19. CDR3s leave out the opening cysteine and the closing phenylalanine or tryptophan. Each record gives: V gene, J gene, CDR3 length, CDR3 protein.

>TRBV10-1|TRBJ2-7|10
ASRGQLYEQY
>TRBV19|TRBJ1-1|12
ASSLQGRETEAF
>TRBV5-6|TRBJ1-1|11
ASSLGAGFEAF
>TRBV10-3|TRBJ2-1|9
AIRSGIEQF
>TRBV19|TRBJ2-1|13
ASRRTSGSYDEQF
>TRBV27|TRBJ2-7|12
ASRDRGWSYEQY
>TRBV5-6|TRBJ2-5|11
ASSFLGPETQY
>TRBV6-5|TRBJ1-1|11
ASSYSRGVRTL
>TRBV7-8|TRBJ1-6|11
ASSLEADSPLH
>TRBV6-5|TRBJ2-7|12
ASSSWDKVGEQY
>TRBV29-1|TRBJ2-2|13
SVRAWGTSTGELF
>TRBV7-8|TRBJ2-5|13
ASSASGHLQETQY
>TRBV5-1|TRBJ2-3|14
ASSPERESTTDTQY
>TRBV7-6|TRBJ2-1|10
ASLQGNNEQF
>TRBV28|TRBJ2-7|12
ASSLASGVYEQY
>TRBV7-9|TRBJ2-6|14
ASSPRVSSGANVLT
>TRBV7-3|TRBJ2-2|14
ASSSRQAGNTGELF
>TRBV28|TRBJ2-5|13
ASSSQGSSRETQY
>TRBV19|TRBJ2-2|13
ASSIDSTGTRELF
>TRBV27|TRBJ2-2|13
ASSLQTSNTGELF
>TRBV28|TRBJ1-5|12
ASSLLRGGQPQH
>TRBV7-2|TRBJ1-4|14
ASSLVPTATNEKLF
>TRBV9|TRBJ1-4|14
ASSVAQGRANEKLF
>TRBV28|TRBJ2-1|16
ASSPSPGGGRAYNEQF
>TRBV10-3|TRBJ2-1|13
AISEERDTSNEQF
>TRBV4-1|TRBJ2-1|11
ASSQGYRNEQF
>TRBV30|TRBJ2-7|13
ACSGTSGSKYEQY
>TRBV19|TRBJ2-3|14
ASSIRAGGGTDTQY
>TRBV7-3|TRBJ2-2|14
ASSLIPAANTGELF
>TRBV11-2|TRBJ1-1|12
ASSLVVGNTEAF